This T cell receptor (beta chain) was sequenced during a study of blood T cells in healthy people across ages. Notes on the study in general: It was found that TCR beta diversity correlated strongly with the percentage of naive T cells.

Every sample yielded at least 6.5 million isolated PBMCs. Primed by a sample-barcoded 5' primer and a J-beta primer mix, a second PCR proceeded for about 6 to 11 cycles. Every cDNA molecule bore a tag from a template-switch adaptor containing 12 random nucleotides. At least 3 million CDR3-containing paired-end reads were obtained per sample. Via MiXCR, TCRdb re-called the 5' RACE reads, giving one row per CDR3 protein. The data hold about 1,000,000 distinct CDR3 sequences, with 40% to 50% observed a single time. This CDR3 is built from 14 residues. V was pared by 5 bases and J by 3 bases, with 2 bases of the junction left unmatched. The germline V gene has CDR1 PRHDT and CDR2 FYEKMQ (reference sequence). This clonotype was seen many times. No antigen is known for it.

The origin of this receptor is a woman aged 55-70 years in good health. The chain has TRBV13 and TRBJ2-5; 11 nucleotides align to TRBD2. Material: blood. CDR3 coding DNA: TGTGCCAGCAGCCAGGGACTAGCGGAAGAGACCCAGTACTTC. Translated, it gives CASSQGLAEETQYF.